This T cell receptor (beta chain) was identified during a study of T cell repertoires in cytomegalovirus infection. The wider study: Based on public TCR beta signatures, there were indications of CMV infection and of a matching HLA type. Study-level findings and limits: Summed frequency of shared TCR beta families picked out CMV carriers who also had the relevant HLA. Predominance within the ex vivo response was attributable to HLA-C-restricted CMV-specific TCR beta clonotypes.

This clonotype was observed a few times. Its antigen is still unknown. Trimming pared 2 bases from V and 3 bases from J, leaving 10 bases between. The germline V gene encodes CDR1 MNHEY and CDR2 SVGEGT. The CDR3 loop spans 14 amino acids. TCRdb re-called the reads with MiXCR, one entry per CDR3 protein. The sample has about 180,000 distinct CDR3 sequences; about a sixth are singletons. The chain employs TRBV6-2 or TRBV6-3 and TRBJ2-5; tentative D call: TRBD1 (5 bases). Source material: CD8+ T cells from PBMCs. The sequence was collected from a human donor in good health (CMV status not recorded). Some clones in this sample may be carry-over from other donors' samples. The CDR3 sequence is CASSYVSGKETQYF. The CDR3 DNA reads as TGTGCCAGCAGTTACGTTTCAGGGAAAGAGACCCAGTACTTC.